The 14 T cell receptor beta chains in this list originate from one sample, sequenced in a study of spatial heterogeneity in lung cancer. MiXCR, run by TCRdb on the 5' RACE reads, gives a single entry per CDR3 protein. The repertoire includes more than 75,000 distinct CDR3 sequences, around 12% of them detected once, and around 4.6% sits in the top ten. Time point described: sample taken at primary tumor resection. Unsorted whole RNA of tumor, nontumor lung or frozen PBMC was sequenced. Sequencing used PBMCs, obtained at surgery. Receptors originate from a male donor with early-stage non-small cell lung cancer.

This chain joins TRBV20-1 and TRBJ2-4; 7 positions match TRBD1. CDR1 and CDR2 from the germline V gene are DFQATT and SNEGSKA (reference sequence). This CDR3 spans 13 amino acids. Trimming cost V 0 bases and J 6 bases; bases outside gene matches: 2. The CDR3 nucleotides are TGCAGTGCTAGAGATACAGGGGTAAACATTCAGTACTTC. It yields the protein CSARDTGVNIQYF.

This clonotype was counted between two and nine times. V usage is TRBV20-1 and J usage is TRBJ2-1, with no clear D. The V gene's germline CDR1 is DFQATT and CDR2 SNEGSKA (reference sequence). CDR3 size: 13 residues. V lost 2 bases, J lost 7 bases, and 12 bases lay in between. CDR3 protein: CSARMFWVNEQFF. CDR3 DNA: TGCAGTGCTAGAATGTTTTGGGTAAATGAGCAGTTCTTC.

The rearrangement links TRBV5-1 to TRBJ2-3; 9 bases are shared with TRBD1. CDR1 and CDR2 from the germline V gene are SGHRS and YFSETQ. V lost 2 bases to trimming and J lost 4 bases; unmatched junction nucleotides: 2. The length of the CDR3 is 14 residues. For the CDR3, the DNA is TGCGCCAGCAGCTTTGGACAGGGGCCAGATACGCAGTATTTT. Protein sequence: CASSFGQGPDTQYF.

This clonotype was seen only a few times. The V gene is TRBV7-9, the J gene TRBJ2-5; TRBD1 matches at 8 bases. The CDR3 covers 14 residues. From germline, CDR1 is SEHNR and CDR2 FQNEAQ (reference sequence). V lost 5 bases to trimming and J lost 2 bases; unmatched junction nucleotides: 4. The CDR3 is CASSTGQGQETQYF. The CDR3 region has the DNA TGTGCCAGCAGCACCGGACAGGGTCAAGAGACCCAGTACTTC.

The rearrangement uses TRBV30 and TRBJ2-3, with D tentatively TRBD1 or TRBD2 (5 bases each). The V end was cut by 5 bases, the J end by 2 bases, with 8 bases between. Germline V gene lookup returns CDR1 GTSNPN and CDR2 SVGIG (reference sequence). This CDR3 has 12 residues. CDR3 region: CAWEGLTDTQYF. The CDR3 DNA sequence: TGTGCCTGGGAGGGGCTCACAGATACGCAGTATTTT.

CDR3 in amino acids: CSVEELSGANVLTF. The CDR3 nucleotides are TGCAGCGTCGAGGAGCTCTCTGGGGCCAACGTCCTGACTTTC. This chain connects TRBV29-1 to TRBJ2-6; D unclear. The germline V gene has CDR1 SQVTM and CDR2 ANQGSEA. V lost 6 bases to trimming and J lost 0 bases, with 9 bases between them. The CDR3 length is 14 residues. Complete variable domain (other parts from reference TRBV29-1 and TRBJ2-6): SAVISQKPSRDICQRGTSLTIQCQVDSQVTMMFWYRQQPGQSLTLIATANQGSEATYESGFVIDKFPISRPNLTFSTLTVSNMSPEDSSIYLCSVEELSGANVLTFGAGSRLTVL.

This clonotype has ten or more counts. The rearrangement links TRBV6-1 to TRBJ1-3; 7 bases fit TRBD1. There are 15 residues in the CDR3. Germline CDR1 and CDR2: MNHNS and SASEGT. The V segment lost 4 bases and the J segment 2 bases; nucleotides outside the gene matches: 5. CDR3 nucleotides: TGTGCCAGCAGTGCCTTACAGGGGCCTGGAAACACCATATATTTT. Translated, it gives CASSALQGPGNTIYF.

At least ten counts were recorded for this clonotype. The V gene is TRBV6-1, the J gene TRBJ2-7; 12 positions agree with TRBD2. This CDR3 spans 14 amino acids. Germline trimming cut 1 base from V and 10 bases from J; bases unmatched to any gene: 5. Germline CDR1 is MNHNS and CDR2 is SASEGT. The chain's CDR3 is CASSEVGLAGFQYF. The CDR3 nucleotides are TGTGCCAGCAGTGAAGTTGGACTAGCGGGGTTTCAGTACTTC.

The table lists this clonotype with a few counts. The CDR3: CASSLEPGLAGGMAYEQYF. CDR3 DNA: TGCGCCAGCAGCTTGGAACCGGGACTAGCGGGAGGTATGGCCTACGAGCAGTACTTC. This sequence joins TRBV5-1 and TRBJ2-7; TRBD2 matches 15 bases. V dropped 0 bases and J dropped 2; count of bases not matched to a gene: 9. The length of the CDR3 is 19 residues. The germline V gene has CDR1 SGHRS and CDR2 YFSETQ.

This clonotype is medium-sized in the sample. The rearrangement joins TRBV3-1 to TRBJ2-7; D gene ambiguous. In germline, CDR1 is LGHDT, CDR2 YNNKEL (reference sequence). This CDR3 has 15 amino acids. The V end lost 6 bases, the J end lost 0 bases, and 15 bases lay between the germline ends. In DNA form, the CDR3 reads TGTGCCAGCAGTTCAGACACCACGAGCTCCTACGAGCAGTACTTC. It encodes CASSSDTTSSYEQYF.

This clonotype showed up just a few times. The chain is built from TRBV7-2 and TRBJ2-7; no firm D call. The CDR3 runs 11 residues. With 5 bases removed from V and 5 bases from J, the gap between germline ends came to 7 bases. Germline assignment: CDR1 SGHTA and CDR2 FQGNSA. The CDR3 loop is CASSPVHEQYF. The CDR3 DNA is TGTGCCAGCAGCCCCGTCCACGAGCAGTACTTC.

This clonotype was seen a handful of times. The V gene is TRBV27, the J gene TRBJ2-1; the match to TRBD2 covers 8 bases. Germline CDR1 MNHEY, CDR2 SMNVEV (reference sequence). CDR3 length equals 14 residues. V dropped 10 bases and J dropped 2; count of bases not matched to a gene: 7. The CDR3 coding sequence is TGTGCCACCAGGCTAGCGGGCGCCTACAATGAGCAGTTCTTC. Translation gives CATRLAGAYNEQFF.

This chain's CDR3 is CAWSLNTEAFF. CDR3 coding DNA: TGTGCCTGGAGCTTGAACACTGAAGCTTTCTTT. The chain couples TRBV30 to TRBJ1-1; D gene unclear. Germline V lookup: CDR1 GTSNPN, CDR2 SVGIG (reference sequence). The CDR3 extends over 11 amino acids. Trimming shortened V by 3 bases and J by 0 bases, and 2 bases separated the two germline ends.

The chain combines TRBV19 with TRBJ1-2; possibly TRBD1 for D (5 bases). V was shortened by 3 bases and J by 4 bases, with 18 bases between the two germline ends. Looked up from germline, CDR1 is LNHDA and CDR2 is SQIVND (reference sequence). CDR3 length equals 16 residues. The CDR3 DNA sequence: TGTGCCAGTAGTATTCGTCGTGGGGCGCATCCCTATGGCTACACCTTC. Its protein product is CASSIRRGAHPYGYTF.